Each of the 19 T cell receptor beta chains below was sequenced from the same sample in a study of T cells after yellow fever vaccination. TCRdb reprocessed the 5' RACE reads via MiXCR and lists one record per CDR3 protein. The sample yields 250,000 or so distinct CDR3 sequences, more than 3.5% seen once. The sequences come from PBMCs, collected 15 days after the yellow fever booster vaccination. The origin of the receptors is a man younger than 35 who received the YFV17D yellow fever vaccine.

This clonotype was detected only a few times. The chain is built from TRBV5-4 and TRBJ2-1, with D hard to call. The V gene lost 4 bases and the J gene lost 6 bases, with 8 bases spanning the gap. The CDR3 is made up of 12 amino acids. Germline V gene lookup returns CDR1 SGHNT and CDR2 YYREEE (reference sequence). In DNA form, the CDR3 reads TGTGCCAGCAGCACATGGCCCAATGAGCAGTTCTTC. It is translated as CASSTWPNEQFF.

This clonotype was counted ten times or more. This chain links TRBV6-2 or TRBV6-3 with TRBJ1-2; possible D gene TRBD1, 6 bases. This CDR3 region has 16 residues. The germline V gene has CDR1 MNHEY and CDR2 SVGEGT. V dropped 4 bases and J dropped 4 bases, with 19 bases sitting between them. The CDR3 loop reads CASSSVLKDRLYGYTF. CDR3 coding DNA: TGTGCCAGCAGTTCCGTCCTGAAAGACAGGCTCTATGGCTACACCTTC.

This clonotype turned up a few times. The genes are TRBV19 and TRBJ2-2, with no clear D. Per the germline V gene, CDR1 is LNHDA and CDR2 is SQIVND (reference sequence). CDR3 length: 13 residues. V was clipped by 8 bases and J by 2 bases, with 9 bases between them. The CDR3 protein is CASGNRNTGELFF. The CDR3 DNA reads as TGTGCCAGTGGGAACAGAAACACCGGGGAGCTGTTTTTT.

The chain recombines TRBV7-2 with TRBJ2-7; no reliable D call. Germline CDR1 SGHTA, CDR2 FQGNSA. Trimming cost V 5 bases and J 3 bases, with 14 bases left between them. This CDR3 has 14 residues. This chain's CDR3 is CASSLDGIYYEQYV. The CDR3 DNA reads as TGTGCCAGCAGCCTGGACGGAATATACTACGAGCAGTACGTC.

There are many counts of this clonotype. This sequence joins TRBV2 and TRBJ1-1; no reliable D call. The CDR3 runs 11 residues. V was trimmed by 8 bases and J by 11 bases, leaving 15 bases between them. CDR1 SNHLY and CDR2 FYNNEI come from the germline V gene. The CDR3 spells CASQEGSVAFF. CDR3 nucleotides: TGTGCCAGCCAGGAGGGCTCGGTGGCTTTCTTT.

This clonotype was observed many times. The chain is built from TRBV11-2 and TRBJ1-1; D not certain. V shed 5 bases and J shed 5 bases, with 15 bases lying between them. The CDR3 runs 14 residues. Germline V gene data show CDR1 as SGHAT and CDR2 as FQNNGV. CDR3 sequence (DNA): TGTGCCAGCAGCCTCGAGTTGTTAGGTACTGAAGCTTTCTTT. Its protein is CASSLELLGTEAFF.

This clonotype has at least ten counts. The V gene is TRBV18, the J gene TRBJ1-5; D perhaps matches TRBD1 (5 bases). Germline V lookup: CDR1 KGHSH, CDR2 LQKENI. V dropped 3 bases and J dropped 5 bases, with 8 bases sitting between them. The CDR3 is made up of 13 amino acids. CDR3 sequence: CASSPGTDQPQHF. For the CDR3, the DNA is TGTGCCAGCTCACCGGGGACCGATCAGCCCCAGCATTTT.

This clonotype was observed many times. This chain's CDR3 is CASVGNQETQYF. The CDR3 bases are TGTGCCAGCGTCGGAAACCAAGAGACCCAGTACTTC. V gene TRBV2 combines with J gene TRBJ2-5; the D is unclear. The CDR3 contains 12 residues. Germline CDR1 reads SNHLY; CDR2 reads FYNNEI. The V end lost 8 bases, the J end lost 0 bases, and 7 bases lay between the germline ends.

This clonotype was seen ten or more times. This chain joins TRBV7-2 and TRBJ2-7; D ambiguous. Germline assignment: CDR1 SGHTA and CDR2 FQGNSA. Trimming stripped 4 bases from V and 3 bases from J, with 13 bases between. This CDR3 contains 14 residues. CDR3 DNA sequence: TGTGCCAGCAGCTCCCCCGGCGGCGGCTACGAGCAGTACTTC. Translation gives CASSSPGGGYEQYF.

This clonotype was found many times. J is TRBJ2-7 and V is TRBV19; D ambiguous. The germline V gene encodes CDR1 LNHDA and CDR2 SQIVND (reference sequence). Trimming stripped 6 bases from V and 2 bases from J, with 11 bases between. CDR3 length: 13 amino acids. Here the CDR3 DNA reads TGTGCCAGTAGGCGAATGGGCACCTACGAGCAGTACTTC. Residues: CASRRMGTYEQYF.

This clonotype was observed a handful of times. The chain couples TRBV30 to TRBJ1-5; 7 nucleotides line up with TRBD1. Per the germline V gene, CDR1 is GTSNPN and CDR2 is SVGIG (reference sequence). The trim removed 7 bases at V and 9 bases at J, leaving 12 bases unmatched. CDR3 length: 13 amino acids. CDR3 coding DNA: TGTGCCTCCTCCGGAGGAGGGGGCCGGCCCCAGCATTTT. Amino acids: CASSGGGGRPQHF.

This clonotype has ten or more counts. V usage is TRBV6-5 and J usage is TRBJ1-2; 7 bases map to TRBD1. J gave up 4 bases and V 6 bases, and 14 bases lay outside the gene matches. CDR3 length: 16 residues. Germline loops: CDR1 MNHEY, CDR2 SVGAGI. This CDR3 reads CASSRDRGGGGYGYTF. CDR3 DNA: TGTGCCAGCAGCAGGGACAGAGGGGGTGGTGGCTATGGCTACACCTTC.

This clonotype was counted at least ten times. The rearrangement joins TRBV5-1 to TRBJ2-7, with TRBD2 matching over 8 bases. Germline CDR1 is SGHRS and CDR2 is YFSETQ. The V gene end was trimmed by 4 bases and the J gene end by 2 bases; junction bases not matched to a gene: 11. This CDR3 has 16 residues. CDR3: CASSPRRGGGPYEQYF. CDR3 DNA sequence: TGCGCCAGCAGCCCACGCCGTGGCGGGGGGCCCTACGAGCAGTACTTC.

This clonotype was observed at least ten times. The CDR3 DNA follows: TGTGCCAGCTCCCACAGGGGGAGGGTCTACGAGCAGTACTTC. It translates to CASSHRGRVYEQYF. V usage is TRBV18 and J usage is TRBJ2-7; D perhaps matches TRBD1 (8 bases). The CDR3 spans 14 residues. Trimming took 6 bases from V and 3 from J, leaving 15 bases between them. Germline CDR1 and CDR2: KGHSH and LQKENI.

This clonotype was counted many times. Sequence at one end of the junction differs from germline and may be a read error. The rearrangement links TRBV5-1 to TRBJ1-2; a weak D match, TRBD1 (6 bases). This CDR3 has 14 residues. Germline V gene data show CDR1 as SGHRS and CDR2 as YFSETQ. CDR3 in DNA: TGTGCCAGCAGCTTAAGGGGGGAGAACTATGGCTACACCTTC. Protein sequence: CASSLRGENYGYTF.

The sample holds many counts of this clonotype. V gene TRBV24-1 combines with J gene TRBJ2-3; 8 bases fit TRBD2. V dropped 2 bases and J dropped 0; count of bases not matched to a gene: 3. This CDR3 has 16 residues. Germline V lookup: CDR1 KGHDR, CDR2 SFDVKD. DNA of the CDR3: TGTGCCACCAGTGATTCCTTAGCGGGAAGCACAGATACGCAGTATTTT. This translates into CATSDSLAGSTDTQYF.

This clonotype was seen repeatedly, ten times or more. CDR3 nucleotide sequence: TGCAGCGCCCAGGTCAGCAATCAGCCCCAGCATTTT. Its translation: CSAQVSNQPQHF. The chain recombines TRBV20-1 with TRBJ1-5; D not resolved. The CDR3 is 12 amino acids. Germline CDR1 and CDR2: DFQATT and SNEGSKA (reference sequence).

This chain links TRBV27 with TRBJ1-5, with 12 nucleotides matching TRBD1. With 6 bases clipped from V and 3 bases from J, the junction kept 6 bases outside the gene matches. Per germline, CDR1 MNHEY and CDR2 SMNVEV (reference sequence). This CDR3 region has 16 residues. In DNA form, the CDR3 reads TGTGCCAGCAGACCCGGGACAGGGGGCTTCAATCAGCCCCAGCATTTT. Its translation is CASRPGTGGFNQPQHF.

V usage is TRBV5-5 and J usage is TRBJ2-6, with TRBD2 as a possible D gene (5 bases). CDR1 is SGHKS and CDR2 is YYEKEE in the germline V gene (reference sequence). CDR3 length: 16 amino acids. Between the trimmed V and J ends, which lost 6 bases and 4 bases, there was a span of 17 bases. The CDR3 loop reads CASTIVMGGGANVLTF. CDR3 bases: TGTGCCAGCACCATCGTGATGGGCGGGGGGGCCAACGTCCTGACTTTC.